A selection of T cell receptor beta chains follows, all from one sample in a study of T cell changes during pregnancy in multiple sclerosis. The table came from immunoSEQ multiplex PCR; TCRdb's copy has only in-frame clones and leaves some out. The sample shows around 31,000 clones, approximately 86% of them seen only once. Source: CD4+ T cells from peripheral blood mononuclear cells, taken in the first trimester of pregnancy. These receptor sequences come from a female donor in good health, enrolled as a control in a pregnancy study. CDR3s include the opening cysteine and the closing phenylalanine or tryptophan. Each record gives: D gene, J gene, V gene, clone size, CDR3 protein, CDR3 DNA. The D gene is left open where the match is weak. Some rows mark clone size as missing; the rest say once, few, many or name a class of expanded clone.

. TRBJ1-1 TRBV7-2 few CASSLFFGQRLNTEAFF TGTGCCAGCAGCTTATTCTTCGGCCAGCGCTTGAACACTGAAGCTTTCTTT
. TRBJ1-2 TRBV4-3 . CASSPRTGHNYGYTF TGCGCCAGCAGCCCCAGAACAGGGCATAACTATGGCTACACCTTC
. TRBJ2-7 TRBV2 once CASSGQFVYEQYF TGTGCCAGCAGTGGACAATTTGTCTACGAGCAGTACTTC
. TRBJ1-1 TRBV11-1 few CASSDPPGTEAFF TGTGCCAGCAGCGATCCTCCGGGCACTGAAGCTTTCTTT
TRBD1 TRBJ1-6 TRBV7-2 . CASSYYRDRGDSPLHF TGTGCCAGCAGCTACTACCGGGACAGGGGTGACTCACCCCTCCACTTT
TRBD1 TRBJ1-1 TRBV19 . CASSLRDSRGKAEAFF TGTGCCAGTAGTCTCCGGGACAGCCGGGGAAAGGCTGAAGCTTTCTTT
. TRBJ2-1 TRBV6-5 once CASSSRQVNEQFF TGTGCCAGCAGTTCCCGACAGGTAAATGAGCAGTTCTTC
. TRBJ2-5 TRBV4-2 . CASSQPKGPAETQYF TGTGCCAGCAGCCAACCCAAGGGGCCCGCCGAGACCCAGTACTTC
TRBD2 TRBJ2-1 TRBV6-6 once CASSYGTSGGNEQFF TGTGCCAGCAGTTACGGGACTAGCGGGGGGAATGAGCAGTTCTTC
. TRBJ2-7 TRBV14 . CASSQASYEQYF TGTGCCAGCAGCCAAGCGTCCTACGAGCAGTACTTC
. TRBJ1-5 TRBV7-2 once CASSSTNQPQHF TGTGCCAGCAGCTCAACTAATCAGCCCCAGCATTTT
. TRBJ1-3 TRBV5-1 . CASSSTGNYQTGNTIYF TGCGCCAGCAGCTCGACAGGAAACTATCAAACTGGAAACACCATATATTTT
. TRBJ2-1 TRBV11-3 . CASSLARGMGSEQFF TGTGCCAGCAGCTTAGCCCGAGGGATGGGGAGTGAGCAGTTCTTC
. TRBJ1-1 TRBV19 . CASSSTGTNTEAFF TGTGCCAGTTCCTCTACAGGAACGAACACTGAAGCTTTCTTT
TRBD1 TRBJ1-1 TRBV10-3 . CAINTGQGNTEAFF TGTGCCATCAACACCGGACAGGGGAACACTGAAGCTTTCTTT
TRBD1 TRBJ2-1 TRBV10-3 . CAVSGQGAGNEQFF TGTGCCGTGTCGGGACAGGGGGCTGGAAATGAGCAGTTCTTC
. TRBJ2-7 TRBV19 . CASSATGGGITYEQYF TGTGCCAGTAGTGCGACAGGTGGGGGAATTACCTACGAGCAGTACTTC
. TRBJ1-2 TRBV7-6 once CASSPRTQGGYGYTF TGTGCCAGCAGCCCCCGAACCCAGGGCGGCTATGGCTACACCTTC
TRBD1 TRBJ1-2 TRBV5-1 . CASSLLQGDYGYTF TGCGCCAGCAGCTTGTTACAGGGGGACTATGGCTACACCTTC
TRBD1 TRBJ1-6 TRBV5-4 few CASKMDRVNSPLHF TGTGCCAGCAAAATGGACAGGGTGAATTCACCCCTCCACTTT
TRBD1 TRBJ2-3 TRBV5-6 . CASSLGYRGVTDTQYF TGTGCCAGCAGCTTGGGTTACAGGGGTGTCACAGATACGCAGTATTTT
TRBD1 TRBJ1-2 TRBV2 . CASREQGAGYGYTF TGTGCCAGCAGGGAACAGGGGGCGGGCTATGGCTACACCTTC
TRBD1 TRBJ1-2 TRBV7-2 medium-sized CASKGQEYGYTF TGTGCCAGCAAAGGACAGGAGTATGGCTACACCTTC
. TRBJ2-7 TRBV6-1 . CASSATVDTYEQYF TGTGCCAGCAGTGCGACAGTTGATACCTACGAGCAGTACTTC
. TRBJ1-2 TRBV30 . CAWSVHSGIAGYTF TGTGCCTGGAGTGTACATTCAGGGATTGCTGGCTACACCTTC
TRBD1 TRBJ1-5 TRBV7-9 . CASSTTGTGGNQPQHF TGTGCCAGCAGTACTACCGGGACAGGGGGGAATCAGCCCCAGCATTTT
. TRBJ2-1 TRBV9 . CASPRGRSNEQFF TGTGCCAGTCCGCGTGGGAGAAGCAATGAGCAGTTCTTC
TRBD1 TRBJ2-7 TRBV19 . CASSTQNRGSSYEQYF TGTGCCAGTAGTACCCAAAACAGGGGTAGCTCCTACGAGCAGTACTTC
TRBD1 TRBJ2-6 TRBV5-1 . CASSSQGGGANVLTF TGCGCCAGCAGCTCACAGGGGGGTGGGGCCAACGTCCTGACTTTC
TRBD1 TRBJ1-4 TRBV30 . CACRGRTNEKLFF TGTGCCTGCAGGGGGCGAACTAATGAAAAACTGTTTTTT
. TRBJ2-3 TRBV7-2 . CASSLQRTTSTDTQYF TGTGCCAGCAGCTTACAGCGGACTACCAGCACAGATACGCAGTATTTT
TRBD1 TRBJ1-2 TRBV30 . CAWSATGGRYGYTF TGTGCCTGGAGTGCGACAGGGGGCCGGTATGGCTACACCTTC
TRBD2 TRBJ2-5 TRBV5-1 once CASSQRLAGGETQYF TGCGCCAGCAGCCAAAGACTAGCGGGGGGGGAGACCCAGTACTTC
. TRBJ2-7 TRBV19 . CASTLGAYEQYF TGTGCCAGTACCCTAGGGGCCTACGAGCAGTACTTC
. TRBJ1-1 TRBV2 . CASTGSGGMYTEAFF TGTGCCAGCACAGGGTCGGGGGGTATGTACACTGAAGCTTTCTTT
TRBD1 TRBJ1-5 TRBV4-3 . CASSGDRGNQPQHF TGCGCCAGCAGCGGCGACAGGGGCAATCAGCCCCAGCATTTT
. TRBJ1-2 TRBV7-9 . CASSLNNRATGGGYTF TGTGCCAGCAGCTTAAATAACAGGGCGACCGGGGGGGGCTACACCTTC
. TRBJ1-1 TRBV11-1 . CASSLVFGGNTEAFF TGTGCCAGCAGCTTAGTGTTCGGGGGGAACACTGAAGCTTTCTTT
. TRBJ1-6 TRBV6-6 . CASSYGRTNSPLHF TGTGCCAGCAGTTATGGGCGGACAAATTCACCCCTCCACTTT
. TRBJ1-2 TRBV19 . CASSMRGTYGYTF TGTGCCAGTAGTATGAGGGGGACCTATGGCTACACCTTC
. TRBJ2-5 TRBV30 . CAWSVRGETQYF TGTGCCTGGAGTGTAAGAGGAGAGACCCAGTACTTC
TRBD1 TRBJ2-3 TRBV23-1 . CASTPHRQGIDTQYF TGCGCCAGCACCCCCCACCGACAGGGCATAGATACGCAGTATTTT
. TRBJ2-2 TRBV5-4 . CASSLGGGTTNTGELFF TGTGCCAGCAGCTTGGGGGGTGGGACAACTAACACCGGGGAGCTGTTTTTT
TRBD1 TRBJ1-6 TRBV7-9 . CASSPGWQGDSPLHF TGTGCCAGCAGCCCGGGTTGGCAGGGGGATTCACCCCTCCACTTT
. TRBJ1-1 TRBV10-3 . CAISWDTPGTEAFF TGTGCCATCAGTTGGGACACCCCCGGGACTGAAGCTTTCTTT
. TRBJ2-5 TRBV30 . CAWSSPGQETQYF TGTGCCTGGAGTTCCCCCGGTCAAGAGACCCAGTACTTC